This TCR beta chain originates from a study of OX40 agonist ivuxolimab in advanced cancers. Study information: Cancers in dose escalation were hepatocellular, melanoma, renal cell and head and neck.

General study findings and limits: Clonal expansion by week 6 occurred in CD4+ and CD8+ blood T cells (at 0.1 to 3.0 mg/kg). It was not determined which antigens were specifically recognized by the peripheral T cells that had undergone clonal expansion.

Turning to this clone: Antigen unknown.

V was clipped by 2 bases and J by 6 bases, with 8 bases between them. Germline lookup yields CDR1 SGHAT and CDR2 FQNNGV. The CDR3 sequence is 12 residues long. Baseline was the first blood sampling point, followed by cycle 4 day 1 and cycle 7 day 1. The data were produced by immunoSEQ multiplex PCR, yet TCRdb's version contains in-frame clones alone and is incomplete. The sample shows approximately 70,000 clones, over 75% of them seen only once. The TCR originated in an adult with an advanced solid tumor such as melanoma, head and neck, liver or kidney cancer. The V call is TRBV11-2, the J call TRBJ2-7, with TRBD2 as a possible D gene (5 bases). Source: CD4+ or CD8+ T cells sorted from blood, taken in a trial of the OX40 agonist ivuxolimab. The CDR3 loop reads CASSLMRAEQYF. CDR3 bases: TGTGCCAGCAGCTTAATGCGGGCCGAGCAGTACTTC.